This entry is about one T cell receptor (beta chain). The data derive from a study of PD-L1 blockade in urothelial cancer. Into every PCR, synthetic TCR analog templates were spiked. Here immunoSEQ multiplex PCR was the method, and the copy in TCRdb shows in-frame clones only, minus some. The sample shows some 110,000 clones, around 90% of them seen only once. Time point in this sample: peripheral blood 6 weeks after treatment start. This sample comprised PBMCs, obtained around atezolizumab (anti-PD-L1) treatment. The receptor was derived from a man aged 60 to 69 with urothelial cancer.

The CDR3 here is CASSAAAGNIQYF. The CDR3 nucleotides are TGTGCCAGTAGTGCTGCAGCCGGGAACATTCAGTACTTC. V usage is TRBV19 and J usage is TRBJ2-4, with D uncertain. Germline CDR1 reads LNHDA; CDR2 reads SQIVND (reference sequence). The CDR3 totals 13 residues. The V gene lost 5 bases and the J gene lost 7 bases, with 12 bases spanning the gap.